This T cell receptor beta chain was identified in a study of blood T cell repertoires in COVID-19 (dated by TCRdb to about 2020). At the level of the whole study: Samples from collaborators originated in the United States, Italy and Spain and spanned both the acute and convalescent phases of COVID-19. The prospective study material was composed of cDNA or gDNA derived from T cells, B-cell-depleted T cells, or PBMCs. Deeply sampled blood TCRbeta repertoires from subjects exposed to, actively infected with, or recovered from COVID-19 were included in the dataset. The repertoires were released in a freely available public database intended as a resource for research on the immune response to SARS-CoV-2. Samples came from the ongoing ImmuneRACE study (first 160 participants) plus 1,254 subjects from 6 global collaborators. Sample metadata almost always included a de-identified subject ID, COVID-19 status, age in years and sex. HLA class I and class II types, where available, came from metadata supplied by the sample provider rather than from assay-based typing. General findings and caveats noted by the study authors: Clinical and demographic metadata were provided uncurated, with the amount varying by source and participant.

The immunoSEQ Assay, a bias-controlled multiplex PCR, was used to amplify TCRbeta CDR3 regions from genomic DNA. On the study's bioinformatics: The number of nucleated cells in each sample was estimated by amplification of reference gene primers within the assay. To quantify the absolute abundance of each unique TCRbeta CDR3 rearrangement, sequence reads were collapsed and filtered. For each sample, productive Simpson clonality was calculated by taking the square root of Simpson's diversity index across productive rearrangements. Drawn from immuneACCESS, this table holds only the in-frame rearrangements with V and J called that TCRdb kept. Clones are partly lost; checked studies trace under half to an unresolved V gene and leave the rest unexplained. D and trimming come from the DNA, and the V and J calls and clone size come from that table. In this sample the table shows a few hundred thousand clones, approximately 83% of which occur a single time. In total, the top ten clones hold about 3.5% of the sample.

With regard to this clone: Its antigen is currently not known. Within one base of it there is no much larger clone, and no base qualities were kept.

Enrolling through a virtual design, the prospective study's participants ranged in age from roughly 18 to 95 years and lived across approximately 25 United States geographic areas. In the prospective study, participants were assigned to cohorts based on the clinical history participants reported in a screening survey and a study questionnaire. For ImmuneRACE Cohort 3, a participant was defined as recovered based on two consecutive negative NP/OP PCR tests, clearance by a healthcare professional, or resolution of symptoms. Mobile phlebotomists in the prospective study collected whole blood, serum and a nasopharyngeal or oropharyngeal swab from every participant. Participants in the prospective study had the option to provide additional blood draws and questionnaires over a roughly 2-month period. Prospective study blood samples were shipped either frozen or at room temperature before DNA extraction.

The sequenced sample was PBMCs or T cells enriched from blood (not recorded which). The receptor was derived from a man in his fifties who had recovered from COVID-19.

The CDR3 has the sequence CASSAQRTTYNEQFF. The DNA reads as follows: TGTGCCAGCAGCGCTCAGCGGACCACCTACAATGAGCAGTTCTTC. The rearranged segments are TRBV9 and TRBJ2-1; TRBD2 is possibly the D segment (5 matching bases). The germline V gene supplies CDR1 SGDLS and CDR2 YYNGEE. V and J lose 3 bases and 2 bases, and a span of 12 bases separates them. Spanning cysteine to phenylalanine, the CDR3 consists of 15 amino acids. Here the CDR3 DNA is all that survives: 45 bases in frame from base 1.